This T cell receptor (beta chain) appears in the sequencing data of a study of blood T cells in healthy people across ages. Points from the study as a whole: Both higher diversity and more naive CD4+ cells marked long-lived donors when set against aged donors. The lack of PBMC sorting stopped any conclusive naive versus antigen-experienced comparison.

This clonotype was picked up a small number of times. Its specificity is unknown. The germline V gene encodes CDR1 SGDLS and CDR2 YYNGEE. The V end lost 0 bases, the J end lost 8 bases, and 14 bases lay between the germline ends. The CDR3 runs to 14 residues. Sample-barcoded 5' priming and a J-beta primer mix drove a second PCR of roughly 6 to 12 cycles. Every molecule of cDNA carried a tag from a template-switch adaptor with 12 random nucleotides. In TCRdb, the 5' RACE reads were re-called with MiXCR into one record per CDR3 protein. The sample includes around 990,000 distinct CDR3 sequences, 35% to 45% seen only once; the top ten take about an eighth.

The TCR was taken from a man between 18 and 29 years old in good health. The sequencing sample was made of blood. The gene calls are TRBV9 and TRBJ1-2, with D hard to call. The CDR3, as DNA: TGTGCCAGCAGCGTAGGAGGAGTACTACAAGGCTACACCTTC. This gives the protein CASSVGGVLQGYTF. Full variable domain (outside the CDR3, taken from reference TRBV9 and TRBJ1-2): DSGVTQTPKHLITATGQRVTLRCSPRSGDLSVYWYQQSLDQGLQFLIQYYNGEERAKGNILERFSAQQFPDLHSELNLSSLELGDSALYFCASSVGGVLQGYTFGSGTRLTVV.